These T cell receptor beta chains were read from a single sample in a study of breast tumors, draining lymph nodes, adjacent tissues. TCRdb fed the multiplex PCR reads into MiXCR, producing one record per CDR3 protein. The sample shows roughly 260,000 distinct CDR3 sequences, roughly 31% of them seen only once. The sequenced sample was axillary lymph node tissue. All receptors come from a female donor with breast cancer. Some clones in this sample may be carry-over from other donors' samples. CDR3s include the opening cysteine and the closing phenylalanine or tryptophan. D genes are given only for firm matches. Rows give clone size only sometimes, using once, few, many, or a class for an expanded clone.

TGTGCCAGCAGTGACTCGAGCGGGTTTTATACAGATACGCAGTATTTT	CASSDSSGFYTDTQYF	TRBV6-4	TRBJ2-3	many	-
TGTGCCAGCAGTTTTCTAGGAGGGCAGAGAGGTTCACCCCTCCACTTT	CASSFLGGQRGSPLHF	TRBV27	TRBJ1-6	many	-
TGTGCCAGCAGCTTGAACGGCGCGGCAACTAATGAAAAACTGTTTTTT	CASSLNGAATNEKLFF	TRBV5-8	TRBJ1-4	many	-
TGTGCCAGCAGTTTAAAAGACTATAGCTCCTACGAGCAGTACTTC	CASSLKDYSSYEQYF	TRBV28	TRBJ2-7	-	-
TGTGCCAGCAGCCAAGCCGAGGGGGCCCACGAGCAGTACTTC	CASSQAEGAHEQYF	TRBV4-2	TRBJ2-7	many	TRBD1
TGTGCCAGCGGACAGCACCTCACAGATACGCAGTATTTT	CASGQHLTDTQYF	TRBV6-5	TRBJ2-3	-	-
TGTGCCAGCAGCTTTAAAGCGGGAGGGCCAAGCACAGATACGCAGTATTTT	CASSFKAGGPSTDTQYF	TRBV11-3	TRBJ2-3	many	TRBD2
TGTGCCAGCAGCCGGGACCGCCACATTTACAATGAGCAGCTCTTC	CASSRDRHIYNEQLF	TRBV3-1	TRBJ2-1	-	-
TGTGCCAGCAGCTTGGCCTTTTGGAGCGAGCAGTGCTTC	CASSLAFWSEQCF	TRBV5-5	TRBJ2-7	-	-
TGTGCCAGCAGTGAACTAGCGGGGCTCAATGAGCAGTTCTTC	CASSELAGLNEQFF	TRBV2	TRBJ2-1	many	TRBD2
TGTGCCACCAGCAGTCGACTAGCGGGAGGGAGGGATTTT	CATSSRLAGGRDF	TRBV15	TRBJ2-3	-	TRBD2
TGTGCCAGTAGTATCGAGGATGGCGATTCACCCCTCCACTTT	CASSIEDGDSPLHF	TRBV19	TRBJ1-6	many	-
TGTGCCACCAGCAGAGCGAAGAGACTAGCGGGAGGAGGAGAGCAGTTCTTC	CATSRAKRLAGGGEQFF	TRBV15	TRBJ2-1	many	TRBD2
TGTGCCAGCTCACCACTCAGCGCAGATACGCAGTATTTT	CASSPLSADTQYF	TRBV18	TRBJ2-3	few	-
TGTGCCAGCAGCCAAAGCCCGGGACTAGCGGGATTCACCGGGGAGCTGTTTTTT	CASSQSPGLAGFTGELFF	TRBV11-2	TRBJ2-2	many	TRBD2
TGTGCCAGCAGTTACGGGACAGGGAGGGACTATGGCTACACCTTC	CASSYGTGRDYGYTF	TRBV6-5	TRBJ1-2	few	TRBD1
TGTGCCAGCAGGACAGGGAGCAATCAGCCCCAGCATTTT	CASRTGSNQPQHF	TRBV7-2	TRBJ1-5	-	TRBD1
TGTGCCAGCAGTGTTACCGGGACAGCCTACGAGCAGTACTTC	CASSVTGTAYEQYF	TRBV6-4	TRBJ2-7	many	TRBD1
TGTGCCAGTGCCATAGGATTCCACACCTACAATGAGCAGTTCTTC	CASAIGFHTYNEQFF	TRBV5-5	TRBJ2-1	many	-
TGTGCCAGCAGCCACCCGCTCGGTCCATACGAGCAGTACTTC	CASSHPLGPYEQYF	TRBV5-8	TRBJ2-7	many	-
TGCGCCAGCAGCCCAACCACTAGCGGGAGCTACAATGAGCAGTTCTTC	CASSPTTSGSYNEQFF	TRBV5-1	TRBJ2-1	many	TRBD2
TGTGCCAGCAGGAATGATGGACAGGCCGAATCCGGCTACACCTTC	CASRNDGQAESGYTF	TRBV28	TRBJ1-2	many	TRBD1
TGTGCCAGCAATAGCGGGAGCGCCTACGAGCAGTACTTC	CASNSGSAYEQYF	TRBV28	TRBJ2-7	many	TRBD2
TGTGCCAGCAGTACGGAACTACTCGCAACTAATGAAAAACTGTTTTTT	CASSTELLATNEKLFF	TRBV12-3/TRBV12-4	TRBJ1-4	-	-
TGTGCCAGCAGTCACCGGTCTAGCGGATACAATGAGCAGTTCTTC	CASSHRSSGYNEQFF	TRBV6-4	TRBJ2-1	few	TRBD2
TGTGCCAGCGATGACAGGATGAATGAAAAACTGTTTTTT	CASDDRMNEKLFF	TRBV2	TRBJ1-4	many	-
TGCAGTGCTAGCCGAGATGCCCGGAACACTGAAGCTTTCTTT	CSASRDARNTEAFF	TRBV20-1	TRBJ1-1	few	-
TGCGCCACCGAATCCGGGACAGGCATGAACACTGAAGCTTTCTTT	CATESGTGMNTEAFF	TRBV10-2	TRBJ1-1	few	TRBD1
TGCAGTGCTAGAGATCTATTGACTAGCGGAACAGATACGCAGTATTTT	CSARDLLTSGTDTQYF	TRBV20-1	TRBJ2-3	many	TRBD2
TGCAGTGCTCGTGGACAGGTTCATAATTCACCCCTCCACTTT	CSARGQVHNSPLHF	TRBV20-1	TRBJ1-6	-	TRBD1
TGCAGTGCTGCACCCCGACAGGAGATGAACACTGAAGCTTTCTTT	CSAAPRQEMNTEAFF	TRBV20-1	TRBJ1-1	-	-
TGTGCCAGCAGTCCAATGGTCCTAGCGGGAGTGGATACGCAGTATTTT	CASSPMVLAGVDTQYF	TRBV3-1	TRBJ2-3	few	TRBD2
TGTGCCAGCAGTCGAACGGCTAGCGGTAATGAAAAACTGTTTTTT	CASSRTASGNEKLFF	TRBV12-3/TRBV12-4	TRBJ1-4	-	-
TGCAGTGCTAGAGTTGGCTCAGAGACCCAGTACTTC	CSARVGSETQYF	TRBV20-1	TRBJ2-5	many	-
TGTGCCAGCAGTTATGACCCTAGCGTGAACACCGGGGAGCTGTTTTTT	CASSYDPSVNTGELFF	TRBV6-2/TRBV6-3	TRBJ2-2	many	-
TGTGCCAGCAGCGCCCGGACTAGCGGAAGCACAGATACGCAGTATTTT	CASSARTSGSTDTQYF	TRBV7-9	TRBJ2-3	many	TRBD2
TGTGCCAGCAGTTACCGTTACCGACAGGGTACCTTCAATCAGCCCCAGCATTTT	CASSYRYRQGTFNQPQHF	TRBV6-2/TRBV6-3	TRBJ1-5	-	TRBD1
TGTGCCAGCAGCTTAACTGGACTGGTAACCACAGATACGCAGTATTTT	CASSLTGLVTTDTQYF	TRBV7-3	TRBJ2-3	many	-
TGTGCCAGCAGCGCGGGACTAGCGGAGGTCTACGAGCAGTACTTC	CASSAGLAEVYEQYF	TRBV5-4	TRBJ2-7	many	TRBD2
TGTGCCAGCAGCCCGGGACAAACGAACACCGGGGAGCTGTTTTTT	CASSPGQTNTGELFF	TRBV6-1	TRBJ2-2	many	-
TGTGCCAGCAGCCTCGCTACGGGACCCACCCTTGACACTGAAGCTTTCTTT	CASSLATGPTLDTEAFF	TRBV11-3	TRBJ1-1	-	-
TGTGCCAGCAGCTCACCATATAGGGGCTCACCCCTCCACTTT	CASSSPYRGSPLHF	TRBV7-3	TRBJ1-6	-	-
TGTGCCAGCAGTGATAGTTTAGCGGGATTAGATACGCAGTATTTT	CASSDSLAGLDTQYF	TRBV6-1	TRBJ2-3	few	TRBD2
TGTGCCAGCAGCTTACAGGGAGGGGAGCTGTTTTTT	CASSLQGGELFF	TRBV7-2	TRBJ2-2	-	-
TGTGCCAGCAGCAGCGGGAGTGGGGGGGAGCTGTTTTTT	CASSSGSGGELFF	TRBV11-3	TRBJ2-2	many	TRBD2
TGTGCCAGCAGTTCCCAGGGTCTTGCGGGAGGTGAGCAGTACTTC	CASSSQGLAGGEQYF	TRBV28	TRBJ2-7	few	TRBD2
TGTGCCAGCAGTCCCCTGGACACCGGGGAGCTGTTTTTT	CASSPLDTGELFF	TRBV2	TRBJ2-2	-	-
TGTGCCAGCAGCGTAGACCGGGTGGGGGCTCATGAGCAGTTCTTC	CASSVDRVGAHEQFF	TRBV9	TRBJ2-1	many	-